The 17 T cell receptor beta chains given below trace back to one sample, sequenced in a study of blood T cell repertoires in COVID-19. Profiling relied on immunoSEQ multiplex PCR, and the TCRdb table lists in-frame clones only, not all of them. The sample records 40,000 to 45,000 clones, roughly 80% being singletons. Sequenced: peripheral blood. The source of these receptors is a woman over 75 with acute or convalescent COVID-19.

The J gene is TRBJ1-4, the V gene TRBV5-6, with 7 bases fitting TRBD1. This CDR3 contains 15 residues. Trimming at V came to 4 bases and at J to 6 bases, leaving 9 bases not matched to a gene. CDR1 SGHDT and CDR2 YYEEEE come from the germline V gene. As DNA, the CDR3 is TGTGCCAGCAGCACTTCGACAGGGTTGGATGAAAAACTGTTTTTT. This codes for CASSTSTGLDEKLFF. Looking up the rest from reference TRBV5-6 and TRBJ1-4 gives the full variable domain: DAGVTQSPTHLIKTRGQQVTLRCSPKSGHDTVSWYQQALGQGPQFIFQYYEEEERQRGNFPDRFSGHQFPNYSSELNVNALLLGDSALYLCASSTSTGLDEKLFFGSGTQLSVL.

This chain connects TRBV4-2 to TRBJ2-5; 10 positions agree with TRBD2. Germline trimming cut 0 bases from V and 2 bases from J; bases unmatched to any gene: 6. The CDR3 covers 17 residues. Germline V gene data show CDR1 as LGHNA and CDR2 as YNFKEQ. The chain's CDR3 is CASSQDPSGSVQETQYF. In DNA form, the CDR3 reads TGTGCCAGCAGCCAAGATCCTAGCGGGAGTGTACAAGAGACCCAGTACTTC.

The chain carries TRBV5-4 and TRBJ2-3; 8 nucleotides match TRBD2. CDR1 and CDR2 from the germline V gene are SGHNT and YYREEE (reference sequence). The ends lost 2 bases at V and 6 bases at J; junction bases unmatched: 11. The CDR3 has 16 amino acids. CDR3 sequence reads: CASSLSGRPTTDTQYF. CDR3 DNA: TGTGCCAGCAGCTTAAGCGGGAGACCTACAACCGATACGCAGTATTTT.

This chain joins TRBV19 and TRBJ1-2; D unclear. V lost 5 bases and J 0 bases, leaving 7 bases between the germline ends. The germline gives CDR1 LNHDA, CDR2 SQIVND (reference sequence). The CDR3 has 13 residues. The CDR3 DNA follows: TGTGCCAGTAGTCTAGGGCCTAACTATGGCTACACCTTC. Translating gives CASSLGPNYGYTF.

The V call is TRBV21-1, the J call TRBJ1-5; the table's D call TRBD1 went unverified against the DNA. TRBV21-1 has pseudogene status. The CDR3 sequence is 15 residues long. CDR3 DNA: TGTGCCAGCAGCAAAGGACAATATAGCAATCAGCCCCAGCATTTT. It is translated as CASSKGQYSNQPQHF.

The chain uses TRBV18 and TRBJ2-2; 8 bases are shared with TRBD2. Germline CDR1 is KGHSH and CDR2 is LQKENI. The CDR3 spans 14 residues. V was pared by 4 bases and J by 7 bases, with 5 bases of the junction left unmatched. The CDR3, as DNA: TGTGCCAGCTCACTGAGCGGGAGTAGCGGGGAGCTGTTTTTT. Translation: CASSLSGSSGELFF.

This chain uses TRBV7-9 with TRBJ2-2, with TRBD2 identical over 8 bases. V was pared by 7 bases and J by 3 bases, with 7 bases of the junction left unmatched. Germline CDR1 reads SEHNR; CDR2 reads FQNEAQ (reference sequence). This CDR3 is built from 15 residues. The CDR3 DNA follows: TGTGCCAGCAACCCGGGAGGGCTGTACACCGGGGAGCTGTTTTTT. Encoded protein: CASNPGGLYTGELFF.

The V call is TRBV10-2, the J call TRBJ2-7, with D possibly being TRBD1 (5 bases). Germline V gene lookup returns CDR1 WSHSY and CDR2 SAAADI. Trimming stripped 0 bases from V and 2 bases from J, with 14 bases between. CDR3 length: 16 amino acids. The CDR3 here is CASSESLGRVPYEQYF. For the CDR3, the DNA is TGCGCCAGCAGTGAGTCGTTGGGCAGGGTCCCCTACGAGCAGTACTTC.

The chain recombines TRBV10-2 with TRBJ2-7, with 8 bases lining up with TRBD1. This CDR3 has 13 residues. Germline V gene lookup returns CDR1 WSHSY and CDR2 SAAADI. V trimming: 7 bases; J trimming: 6 bases; junction bases outside the gene matches: 8. In nucleotides, the CDR3 is TGCGCCAGCACTACGGACGGACAGGGCGAGCAGTACTTC. Its protein product is CASTTDGQGEQYF.

V is TRBV6-2 or TRBV6-3 and J is TRBJ2-7, with 7 bases aligning to TRBD2. With 6 bases clipped from V and 7 bases from J, the junction kept 3 bases outside the gene matches. The CDR3 runs 11 residues. The V gene's germline CDR1 is MNHEY and CDR2 SVGEGT. CDR3 sequence reads: CASSHGGEQYF. CDR3 nucleotide sequence: TGTGCCAGCAGCCACGGGGGGGAGCAGTACTTC.

CDR3 DNA sequence: TGTGCCAGCAGCTTAGGGCCTCTAGCCGGCTTCTACGAGCAGTACTTC. Translating gives CASSLGPLAGFYEQYF. V gene TRBV7-8 combines with J gene TRBJ2-7, with a possible D match to TRBD2 (5 bases). V was pared by 1 base and J by 3 bases, with 16 bases between. Germline CDR1 SGHVS, CDR2 FQNEAQ. The CDR3 is made up of 16 amino acids.

The chain has TRBV11-2 and TRBJ2-5; possible D gene TRBD2, 6 bases. The V gene's germline CDR1 is SGHAT and CDR2 FQNNGV. The CDR3 has 15 residues. The V end was cut by 5 bases, the J end by 3 bases, with 16 bases between. CDR3 amino acids: CASSPTAGRKETQYF. The CDR3 DNA sequence: TGTGCCAGCAGCCCAACGGCGGGGCGTAAAGAGACCCAGTACTTC. Based on the CDR3 plus reference TRBV11-2 and TRBJ2-5, the full variable domain is EAGVAQSPRYKIIEKRQSVAFWCNPISGHATLYWYQQILGQGPKLLIQFQNNGVVDDSQLPKDRFSAERLKGVDSTLKIQPAKLEDSAVYLCASSPTAGRKETQYFGPGTRLLVL.

The V call is TRBV10-1, the J call TRBJ1-6; D possibly corresponds to TRBD1 (6 bases). V was trimmed by 8 bases and J by 6 bases, leaving 11 bases between them. CDR1 and CDR2 from the germline V gene are WNHNN and SYGVQD (reference sequence). The CDR3 is 13 amino acids. The CDR3 bases are TGCGCCAGCGGACAGAACCGTAATTCACCCCTCCACTTT. This gives the protein CASGQNRNSPLHF.

This chain links TRBV3-1 (or the pseudogene TRBV3-2) with TRBJ1-2, with D unresolved. Trimming pared 0 bases from V and 5 bases from J, leaving 7 bases between. This CDR3 is 13 amino acids long. CDR1 is LGHDT and CDR2 is YNNKEL in the germline V gene (reference sequence). The CDR3 bases are TGTGCCAGCAGCCAAGAACCACTATATGGCTACACCTTC. Its translation: CASSQEPLYGYTF.

The V gene is TRBV15, the J gene TRBJ1-2; D is possibly TRBD1 (6 bases). This CDR3 is built from 13 residues. Per germline, CDR1 LNHNV and CDR2 YYDKDF (reference sequence). V lost 1 base and J 6 bases, leaving 9 bases between the germline ends. This CDR3 reads CATSRANRDGYTF. Written as DNA, the CDR3 is TGTGCCACCAGCAGAGCTAACAGGGATGGCTACACCTTC.

The CDR3 coding sequence is TGTGCCAGTACCCTTAGGGACAGGGGGACTGAAGCTTTCTTT. It codes for CASTLRDRGTEAFF. The rearrangement joins TRBV19 to TRBJ1-1; 11 bases map to TRBD1. Germline loops: CDR1 LNHDA, CDR2 SQIVND (reference sequence). Trimming removed 7 bases from V and 5 bases from J; junction bases left unmatched: 6. This CDR3 contains 14 residues.

This chain connects TRBV12-3 or TRBV12-4 to TRBJ1-5; no reliable D call. Trimming stripped 5 bases from V and 6 bases from J, with 8 bases between. This CDR3 has 12 amino acids. The CDR3 reads CASSGSSQPQHF. Here the CDR3 DNA reads TGTGCCAGCAGTGGGAGTAGTCAGCCCCAGCATTTT.